This T cell receptor beta chain is from a study of T cell changes during pregnancy in multiple sclerosis. Generated by immunoSEQ multiplex PCR, the TCRdb table keeps only in-frame clones and is missing some. The sample carries about 74,000 clones, roughly 93% recorded once. The receptor's source is a female donor with multiple sclerosis, enrolled in a pregnancy study. Source: peripheral blood, taken in the third trimester of pregnancy.

The CDR3 loop is CASSSTGGYHYGYTF. The CDR3 coding sequence is TGTGCCAGCAGTTCCACAGGGGGCTATCACTATGGCTACACCTTC. The chain links TRBV28 to TRBJ1-2; 9 bases are a match to TRBD1. The CDR3 has 15 amino acids. V lost 4 bases, J lost 3 bases, and 6 bases stayed unmatched. Germline CDR1 is MDHEN and CDR2 is SYDVKM.